This record looks at one T cell receptor (beta chain) sequence and its context. Its antigen is unknown. Template switching appended UMIs that held a 6-nucleotide sample barcode. TCRdb re-called the 5' RACE reads and gives one entry per CDR3 protein, without DNA. Its table lists about 350,000 distinct CDR3 sequences. This specimen comes from a study of monozygotic twins with inflammatory bowel disease. Notes on the study in general: No one strong IBD-associated signal or clonotype was supported. Against healthy co-twins, IBD patients had lower TCRbeta diversity (measured by inverse Simpson).

Input material: blood. The receptor's source is a human donor with ulcerative colitis or Crohn's disease, or a healthy co-twin of an affected twin (not recorded which).

The CDR3 here is CATMQGVSGTGELFF. The chain is built from TRBV2 and TRBJ2-2; TCRdb lists TRBD1, though no DNA is available to test this call. The CDR3 is made up of 15 amino acids. CDR1 is SNHLY and CDR2 is FYNNEI in the germline V gene.